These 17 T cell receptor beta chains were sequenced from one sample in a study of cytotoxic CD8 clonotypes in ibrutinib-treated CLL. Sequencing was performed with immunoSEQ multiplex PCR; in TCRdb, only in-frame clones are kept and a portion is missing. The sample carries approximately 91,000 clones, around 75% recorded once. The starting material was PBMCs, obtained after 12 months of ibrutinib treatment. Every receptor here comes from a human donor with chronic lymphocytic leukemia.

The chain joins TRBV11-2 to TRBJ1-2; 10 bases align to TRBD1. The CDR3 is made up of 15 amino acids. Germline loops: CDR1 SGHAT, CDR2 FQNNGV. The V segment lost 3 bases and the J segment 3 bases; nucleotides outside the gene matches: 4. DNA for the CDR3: TGTGCCAGCAGCTTGGCCGGGACAGGGGACTATGGCTACACCTTC. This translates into CASSLAGTGDYGYTF.

CDR3 nucleotides: TGTGCCAGCAGCCAAGATCCACGAGGAGTACGTGAGCAGTTCTTC. This sequence encodes CASSQDPRGVREQFF. The genes are TRBV4-2 and TRBJ2-1; D gene ambiguous. The ends were cut back, 0 bases at V and 9 bases at J, with 15 bases in the middle. This CDR3 has 15 amino acids. The germline gives CDR1 LGHNA, CDR2 YNFKEQ.

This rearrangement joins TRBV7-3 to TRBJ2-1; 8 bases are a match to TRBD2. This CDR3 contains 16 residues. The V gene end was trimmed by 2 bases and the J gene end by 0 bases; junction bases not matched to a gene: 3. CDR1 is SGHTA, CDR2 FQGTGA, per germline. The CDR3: CASSLWGTSSYNEQFF. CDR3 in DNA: TGTGCCAGCAGCTTATGGGGGACTAGCTCCTACAATGAGCAGTTCTTC.

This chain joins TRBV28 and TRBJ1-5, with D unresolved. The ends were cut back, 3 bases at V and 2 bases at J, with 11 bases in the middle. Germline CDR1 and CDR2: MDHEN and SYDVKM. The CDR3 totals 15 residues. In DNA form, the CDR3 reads TGTGCCAGCAGTTTGGTCTCACGAGGCAATCAGCCCCAGCATTTT. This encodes CASSLVSRGNQPQHF.

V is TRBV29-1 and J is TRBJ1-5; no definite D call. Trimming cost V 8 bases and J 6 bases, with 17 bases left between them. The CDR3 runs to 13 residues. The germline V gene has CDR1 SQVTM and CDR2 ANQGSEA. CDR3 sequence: CSTRGVCGQPQHF. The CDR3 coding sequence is TGCAGCACCCGCGGGGTTTGTGGTCAGCCCCAGCATTTT.

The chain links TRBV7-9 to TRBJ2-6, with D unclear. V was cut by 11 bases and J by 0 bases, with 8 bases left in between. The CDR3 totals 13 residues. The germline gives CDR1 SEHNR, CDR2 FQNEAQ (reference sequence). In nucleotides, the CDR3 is TGTGCCGCGGCCCCCTCTGGGGCCAACGTCCTGACTTTC. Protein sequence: CAAAPSGANVLTF.

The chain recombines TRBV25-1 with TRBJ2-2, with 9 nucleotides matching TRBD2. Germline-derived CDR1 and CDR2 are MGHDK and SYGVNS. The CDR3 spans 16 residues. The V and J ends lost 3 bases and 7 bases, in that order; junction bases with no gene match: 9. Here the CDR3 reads CASSDPLAGYRGELFF. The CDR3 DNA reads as TGTGCCAGCAGTGACCCCCTAGCGGGGTATCGCGGGGAGCTGTTTTTT.

CDR3 region: CASSKGASGSYEQYF. The CDR3 nucleotides are TGTGCCAGTAGTAAGGGGGCTAGCGGTTCCTACGAGCAGTACTTC. This chain joins TRBV19 and TRBJ2-7, with D perhaps given as TRBD1 or TRBD2 (7 bases each). Germline CDR1 and CDR2: LNHDA and SQIVND (reference sequence). V was pared by 4 bases and J by 1 base, with 14 bases between. The CDR3 runs to 15 residues.

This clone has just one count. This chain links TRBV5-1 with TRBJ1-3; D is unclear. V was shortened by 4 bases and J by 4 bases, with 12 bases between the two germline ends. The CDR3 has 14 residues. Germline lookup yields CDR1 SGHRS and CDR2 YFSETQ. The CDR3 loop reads CASSPGTPGNTIYF. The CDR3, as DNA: TGCGCCAGCAGCCCCGGAACACCCGGAAACACCATATATTTT.

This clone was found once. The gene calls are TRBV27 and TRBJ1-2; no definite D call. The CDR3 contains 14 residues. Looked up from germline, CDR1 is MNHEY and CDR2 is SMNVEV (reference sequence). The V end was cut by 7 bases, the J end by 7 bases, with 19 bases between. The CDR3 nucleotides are TGTGCCAGCACCCCCCGGTGGAATTGGGGTGGCTACACCTTC. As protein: CASTPRWNWGGYTF.

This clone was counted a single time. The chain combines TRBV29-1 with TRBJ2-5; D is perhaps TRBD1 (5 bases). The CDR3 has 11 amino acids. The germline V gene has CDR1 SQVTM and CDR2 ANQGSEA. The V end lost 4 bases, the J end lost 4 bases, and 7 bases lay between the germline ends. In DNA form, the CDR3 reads TGCAGCGTTGCCAGGGCAGAGACCCAGTACTTC. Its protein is CSVARAETQYF.

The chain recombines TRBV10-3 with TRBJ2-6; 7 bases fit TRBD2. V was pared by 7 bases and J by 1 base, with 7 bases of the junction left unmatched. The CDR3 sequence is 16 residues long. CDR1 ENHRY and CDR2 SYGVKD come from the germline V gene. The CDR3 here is CAITGEGPSGANVLTF. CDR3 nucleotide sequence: TGTGCCATCACTGGGGAGGGGCCTTCTGGGGCCAACGTCCTGACTTTC.

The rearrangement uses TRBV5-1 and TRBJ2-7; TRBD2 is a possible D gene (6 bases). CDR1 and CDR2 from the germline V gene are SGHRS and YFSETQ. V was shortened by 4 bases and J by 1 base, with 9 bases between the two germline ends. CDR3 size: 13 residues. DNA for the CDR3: TGCGCCAGCAGCCTCCGGGAGTCCTACGAGCAGTACTTC. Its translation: CASSLRESYEQYF.

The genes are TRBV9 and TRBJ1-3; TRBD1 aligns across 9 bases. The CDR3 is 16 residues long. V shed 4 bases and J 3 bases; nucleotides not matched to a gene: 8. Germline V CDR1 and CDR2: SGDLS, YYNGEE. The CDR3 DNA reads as TGTGCCAGCAGCCCCAGGACAGGGGCTTTTGGAAACACCATATATTTT. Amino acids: CASSPRTGAFGNTIYF.

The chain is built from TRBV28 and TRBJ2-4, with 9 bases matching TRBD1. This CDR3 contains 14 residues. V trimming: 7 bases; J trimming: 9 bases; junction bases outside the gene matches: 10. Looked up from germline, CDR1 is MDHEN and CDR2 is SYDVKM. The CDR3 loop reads CASTPGGQGTIQYF. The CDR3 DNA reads TGTGCCAGCACCCCTGGGGGACAGGGAACCATTCAGTACTTC. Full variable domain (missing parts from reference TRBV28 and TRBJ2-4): DVKVTQSSRYLVKRTGEKVFLECVQDMDHENMFWYRQDPGLGLRLIYFSYDVKMKEKGDIPEGYSVSREKKERFSLILESASTNQTSMYLCASTPGGQGTIQYFGAGTRLSVL.

The CDR3, as DNA: TGCAGCGCCATGCTAGGGACAGCCTACGAGCAGTACTTC. This codes for CSAMLGTAYEQYF. The V and J genes are TRBV29-1 and TRBJ2-7; 7 nucleotides line up with TRBD1. V was pared by 7 bases and J by 2 bases, with 8 bases of the junction left unmatched. This CDR3 has 13 amino acids. Germline V gene lookup returns CDR1 SQVTM and CDR2 ANQGSEA.

The CDR3 loop reads CASSLGGGPMNTEAFF. The CDR3, as DNA: TGTGCCAGCAGTTTGGGAGGGGGCCCTATGAACACTGAAGCTTTCTTT. This chain links TRBV27 with TRBJ1-1, with TRBD1 identical over 7 bases. Looked up from germline, CDR1 is MNHEY and CDR2 is SMNVEV (reference sequence). J gave up 0 bases and V 3 bases, and 7 bases lay outside the gene matches. The CDR3 is 16 amino acids.